Presented here are 30 T cell receptor beta chains from one specimen sequenced in a study of identical twins (dated by TCRdb to about 2016). Libraries were prepared through 5' RACE. Sequencing instrument: Illumina HiSeq 2000. TCRdb took the public reads, trimmed them with fastp at Q25, ran MiXCR for clone calling and kept in-frame beta chains. Each CDR3 protein gets just one entry, which takes the most common genes and DNA from the rows behind it. The sample table lists 1.5 million to 2 million distinct CDR3 sequences, roughly a third of them with a count of one. The top ten hold over 0.25% of the sample. The sequencing sample was made of cord blood. These receptors originate from a newborn girl in good health.

Worth noting for this clonotype: A read error may account for a junction end that differs from germline. The chain combines TRBV10-3 with TRBJ1-2; 9 bases align to TRBD1. CDR1 ENHRY and CDR2 SYGVKD come from the germline V gene. There are 14 residues in the CDR3. CDR3 DNA: TGTGCCGTCAGAGGGACAGGGCCTAACTATGGCTACACCTTC. As protein: CAVRGTGPNYGYTF.

This clonotype came up once. This rearrangement joins TRBV19 to TRBJ2-3; no clear D gene. CDR1 and CDR2 (germline): LNHDA, SQIVND (reference sequence). V was cut by 0 bases and J by 5 bases, with 3 bases left in between. The CDR3 is 12 residues long. This CDR3 is CASSIDQDTQYF. As DNA, the CDR3 is TGTGCCAGTAGTATAGATCAAGATACGCAGTATTTT. Complete variable domain (other parts from reference TRBV19 and TRBJ2-3): DGGITQSPKYLFRKEGQNVTLSCEQNLNHDAMYWYRQDPGQGLRLIYYSQIVNDFQKGDIAEGYSVSREKKESFPLTVTSAQKNPTAFYLCASSIDQDTQYFGPGTRLTVL.

The gene calls are TRBV2 and TRBJ1-4, with D possibly being TRBD1 (6 bases). CDR3 length: 13 amino acids. The V end lost 7 bases, the J end lost 8 bases, and 14 bases lay between the germline ends. The V gene's germline CDR1 is SNHLY and CDR2 FYNNEI. CDR3 DNA: TGTGCCAGCAAAACGGGGGCTGGAGAAAAACTGTTTTTT. It specifies CASKTGAGEKLFF.

The table lists this clonotype with a few counts. This chain links TRBV20-1 with TRBJ1-5; TRBD1 aligns across 7 bases. This CDR3 has 13 amino acids. Unmatched junction bases numbered 2, after V lost 0 bases and J lost 6 bases. From germline, CDR1 is DFQATT and CDR2 SNEGSKA (reference sequence). The CDR3 sequence is CSARDDRVQPQHF. The CDR3 DNA reads TGCAGTGCTAGAGATGACAGGGTTCAGCCCCAGCATTTT.

This clonotype was picked up a small number of times. The chain carries TRBV6-2 or TRBV6-3 and TRBJ1-1; D is unresolved. The CDR3 is made up of 13 amino acids. Trimming pared 7 bases from V and 11 bases from J, leaving 20 bases between. Germline-derived CDR1 and CDR2 are MNHEY and SVGEGT. In nucleotides, the CDR3 is TGTGCCAGCATTCGGTCCGTTGGGGTGCGGGCTTTCTTT. Amino acids: CASIRSVGVRAFF.

This clonotype was detected many times. The chain joins TRBV2 to TRBJ2-7, with 14 bases identical to TRBD2. The CDR3 is made up of 15 amino acids. V lost 4 bases, J lost 3 bases, and 2 bases stayed unmatched. Germline loops: CDR1 SNHLY, CDR2 FYNNEI. CDR3 residues: CASSGGLAGDYEQYF. The DNA of the CDR3 is TGTGCCAGCAGTGGGGGACTAGCGGGAGACTACGAGCAGTACTTC.

The V call is TRBV28, the J call TRBJ2-3; 7 bases are shared with TRBD2. CDR3 size: 15 residues. The V gene end was trimmed by 4 bases and the J gene end by 2 bases; junction bases not matched to a gene: 6. In germline, CDR1 is MDHEN, CDR2 SYDVKM. The CDR3 sequence is CASSSAGEPTDTQYF. CDR3 DNA: TGTGCCAGCAGTTCCGCGGGAGAACCCACAGATACGCAGTATTTT. The full variable domain, in which reference TRBV28 and TRBJ2-3 provide the parts outside the CDR3, is DVKVTQSSRYLVKRTGEKVFLECVQDMDHENMFWYRQDPGLGLRLIYFSYDVKMKEKGDIPEGYSVSREKKERFSLILESASTNQTSMYLCASSSAGEPTDTQYFGPGTRLTVL.

This clonotype appeared a few times. The chain combines TRBV3-1 with TRBJ2-5, with 7 nucleotides matching TRBD1. The CDR3 has 16 residues. Losses at the gene ends were 0 bases for V and 3 bases for J; bases not matched to a gene: 7. The germline V gene has CDR1 LGHDT and CDR2 YNNKEL (reference sequence). CDR3: CASSQEPHRGEETQYF. In DNA, the CDR3 is TGTGCCAGCAGCCAAGAACCGCACAGGGGCGAAGAGACCCAGTACTTC.

The chain is built from TRBV28 and TRBJ2-1; TRBD2 matches 11 bases. J gave up 13 bases and V 3 bases, and 23 bases lay outside the gene matches. There are 19 residues in the CDR3. Germline CDR1 and CDR2: MDHEN and SYDVKM. For the CDR3, the DNA is TGTGCCAGCAGTTTTAGGAACCATTTACTAGCGGGAGAACGAGAGACCCAGTTCTTC. This sequence encodes CASSFRNHLLAGERETQFF.

J is TRBJ2-3 and V is TRBV2; TRBD2 agrees at 10 bases. The CDR3 is 16 residues long. V dropped 6 bases and J dropped 0; count of bases not matched to a gene: 6. The germline CDR1 and CDR2 sequences are SNHLY and FYNNEI. The DNA for the CDR3 is TGTGCCAGCAGCGTGGGACTAGCGATTAGCACAGATACGCAGTATTTT. This codes for CASSVGLAISTDTQYF.

Details on this clonotype: One end of the junction is discordant with germline, which a read error may explain. The J gene is TRBJ2-5, the V gene TRBV20-1; 9 nucleotides align to TRBD2. The DNA end is more similar to TRBJ2-7, so the J call may be wrong. The CDR3 totals 14 residues. Per germline, CDR1 DFQATT and CDR2 SNEGSKA (reference sequence). CDR3 residues: CGARLAGVVGEQYF. The CDR3 DNA reads as TGCGGTGCTAGGTTAGCGGGAGTGGTAGGCGAGCAGTACTTC.

This clonotype was detected only a few times. The chain links TRBV15 to TRBJ2-3; no definite D call. Germline V gene lookup returns CDR1 LNHNV and CDR2 YYDKDF (reference sequence). The V and J ends lost 1 base and 5 bases respectively, with 4 bases between them. This CDR3 region has 12 residues. The DNA for the CDR3 is TGTGCCACCAGCAGAGTTTTAGATACGCAGTATTTT. As protein: CATSRVLDTQYF.

There are a few counts of this clonotype. This chain joins TRBV21-1 and TRBJ2-7; the DNA was not compared with TRBD2, the D call given in the table. TRBV21-1 is a pseudogene segment. The CDR3 loop spans 18 amino acids. The CDR3 DNA is TGTGCCAGCAGTACAGGGACTAGCTTACGGGGGAGCTCCTACGAGCAGTACTTC. Protein: CASSTGTSLRGSSYEQYF.

The chain uses TRBV2 and TRBJ2-3; D not resolved. The V and J ends lost 3 bases and 1 base respectively, with 8 bases between them. Germline CDR1 SNHLY, CDR2 FYNNEI. CDR3 length: 14 residues. The CDR3 DNA sequence: TGTGCCAGCAGTGATGGAATGTGCACAGATACGCAGTATTTT. Its protein product is CASSDGMCTDTQYF.

The genes are TRBV7-2 and TRBJ2-1; 9 bases fit TRBD2. CDR3 length: 16 residues. Germline CDR1 is SGHTA and CDR2 is FQGNSA. The trim removed 1 base at V and 10 bases at J, leaving 11 bases unmatched. CDR3 DNA: TGTGCCAGCAGCTTAGACCGCGGGGGGGCCGGGGCGGAGCAGTTCTTC. This gives the protein CASSLDRGGAGAEQFF.

This clonotype was observed a handful of times. This sequence joins TRBV10-3 and TRBJ2-3, with TRBD2 as a possible D gene (6 bases). Germline assignment: CDR1 ENHRY and CDR2 SYGVKD. The CDR3 consists of 13 residues. The V end was cut by 7 bases, the J end by 4 bases, with 12 bases between. The CDR3 loop reads CAITPREADTQYF. Here the CDR3 DNA reads TGTGCCATCACCCCCAGGGAGGCAGATACGCAGTATTTT.

This clonotype appeared a few times. The gene calls are TRBV5-1 and TRBJ2-1, with 9 nucleotides matching TRBD1. Germline V gives CDR1 SGHRS, CDR2 YFSETQ. V was clipped by 6 bases and J by 6 bases; unmatched bases: 10. The CDR3 runs 15 residues. In DNA, the CDR3 is TGCGCCAGCAACGATAAGCCGGGACAGGGCAATGAGCAGTTCTTC. Protein sequence: CASNDKPGQGNEQFF. Filled out from reference TRBV5-1 and TRBJ2-1, the complete variable domain reads KAGVTQTPRYLIKTRGQQVTLSCSPISGHRSVSWYQQTPGQGLQFLFEYFSETQRNKGNFPGRFSGRQFSNSRSEMNVSTLELGDSALYLCASNDKPGQGNEQFFGPGTRLTVL.

This clonotype was recorded a few times. The V and J genes are TRBV3-1 and TRBJ1-2; 8 nucleotides line up with TRBD1. Germline V gene data show CDR1 as LGHDT and CDR2 as YNNKEL (reference sequence). This CDR3 is built from 13 residues. J lost 8 bases, V lost 4 bases, and 6 bases had no gene match. The CDR3 sequence is CASSPLTGDGYTF. The CDR3 DNA reads TGTGCCAGCAGCCCTTTGACAGGGGACGGCTACACCTTC.

The chain carries TRBV18 and TRBJ2-5, with TRBD2 matching 12 bases. With V trimmed by 2 bases and J by 11 bases, 9 bases remained unmatched. Germline CDR1 KGHSH, CDR2 LQKENI. The CDR3 consists of 15 residues. This CDR3 reads CASSPGLAGLNEQYF. CDR3 bases: TGTGCCAGCTCACCAGGACTAGCGGGGCTCAATGAGCAGTACTTC.

V usage is TRBV27 and J usage is TRBJ1-5; D gene ambiguous. Trimming left V 4 bases short and J 4 bases short, with 11 bases between. Germline V gives CDR1 MNHEY, CDR2 SMNVEV (reference sequence). This CDR3 is 14 amino acids long. The CDR3 reads CASSSPLRNQPQHF. In DNA, the CDR3 is TGTGCCAGCAGTTCCCCACTCAGAAATCAGCCCCAGCATTTT.

This clonotype was seen at least ten times. The chain recombines TRBV7-2 with TRBJ1-2, with D unclear. CDR1 and CDR2 (germline): SGHTA, FQGNSA. Trimming stripped 0 bases from V and 2 bases from J, with 7 bases between. The CDR3 totals 14 residues. The CDR3 DNA reads as TGTGCCAGCAGCTTAGCAGGGTTAAACTATGGCTACACCTTC. Amino acids: CASSLAGLNYGYTF.

The gene calls are TRBV20-1 and TRBJ2-5, with 7 positions matching TRBD1. The CDR3 is 16 amino acids. Germline values: CDR1 DFQATT, CDR2 SNEGSKA (reference sequence). V gave up 2 bases and J gave up 5 bases; unmatched junction bases: 14. The CDR3 reads CSARSSTGRFEETQYF. The CDR3, as DNA: TGCAGTGCTAGATCCTCGACAGGGAGATTCGAGGAGACCCAGTACTTC.

This clonotype was observed a few times. The chain couples TRBV5-6 to TRBJ2-1; 7 bases map to TRBD2. The V gene end was trimmed by 5 bases and the J gene end by 7 bases; junction bases not matched to a gene: 12. The V gene's germline CDR1 is SGHDT and CDR2 YYEEEE. CDR3 length equals 15 residues. CDR3 DNA: TGTGCCAGCAGTAGCATTGGGAGGGAGAATAATGAGCAGTTCTTC. This codes for CASSSIGRENNEQFF.

The gene calls are TRBV6-4 and TRBJ2-1, with 8 bases fitting TRBD1. The CDR3 contains 17 residues. The V segment lost 3 bases and the J segment 10 bases; nucleotides outside the gene matches: 17. The germline V gene encodes CDR1 MRHNA and CDR2 SNTAGT. In nucleotides, the CDR3 is TGTGCCAGCAGTGATGTGTGGGGGAAGTCAGGGGACAGGGAGCAGTTCTTC. Its protein is CASSDVWGKSGDREQFF.

The sample holds one count of this clonotype. The rearrangement uses TRBV9 and TRBJ2-1, with 10 nucleotides matching TRBD2. J lost 6 bases, V lost 0 bases, and 9 bases had no gene match. Germline CDR1 is SGDLS and CDR2 is YYNGEE. This CDR3 region has 17 residues. In DNA form, the CDR3 reads TGTGCCAGCAGCGTAGCTCACCTAGCGGGGGTGTTCAATGAGCAGTTCTTC. Translating gives CASSVAHLAGVFNEQFF.

This clonotype was seen only a few times. The rearrangement links TRBV20-1 to TRBJ1-2, with D unclear. Per the germline V gene, CDR1 is DFQATT and CDR2 is SNEGSKA (reference sequence). There are 12 residues in the CDR3. Trimming cost V 0 bases and J 8 bases, with 10 bases left between them. CDR3 amino acids: CSARDRAAGYTF. The CDR3 DNA reads as TGCAGTGCTAGAGATCGGGCGGCCGGCTACACCTTC.

Notes on this clonotype: One junction end does not reproduce the germline sequence, and a read error may be involved. The chain uses TRBV7-2 and TRBJ2-3; D possibly corresponds to TRBD2 (5 bases). The CDR3 is made up of 14 amino acids. CDR1 is SGHTA, CDR2 FQGNSA, per germline. DNA for the CDR3: TGTGCCGGCAGCTTAAGCGGTCTCACAGATACGCAGTATTTT. This sequence encodes CAGSLSGLTDTQYF.

The chain employs TRBV4-2 and TRBJ2-3; unclear D gene. The germline V gene has CDR1 LGHNA and CDR2 YNFKEQ. This CDR3 has 14 residues. The ends were cut back, 0 bases at V and 5 bases at J, with 9 bases in the middle. CDR3 in amino acids: CASSQDEWGDTQYF. The CDR3 coding sequence is TGTGCCAGCAGCCAAGATGAGTGGGGAGATACGCAGTATTTT.

This clonotype was observed a handful of times. This chain uses TRBV6-5 with TRBJ2-7; 7 bases are shared with TRBD2. Unmatched junction bases numbered 10, after V lost 0 bases and J lost 5 bases. The CDR3 is 16 residues long. From germline, CDR1 is MNHEY and CDR2 SVGAGI. The CDR3 DNA reads TGTGCCAGCAGTTACTCCGGGAGGCGGCAAAGGGACGAGCAGTACTTC. It codes for CASSYSGRRQRDEQYF.

The chain carries TRBV3-1 and TRBJ2-4, with a tentative D call TRBD2 (6 bases). Deletions cut 1 base from V and 11 bases from J, with 18 bases between. This CDR3 contains 15 residues. Germline CDR1 LGHDT, CDR2 YNNKEL (reference sequence). CDR3 nucleotide sequence: TGTGCCAGCAGCCAAGGGTATTCGAGTAGCGGTGTTCAGTACTTC. Translating it yields CASSQGYSSSGVQYF.